What follows are 21 T cell receptor beta chains derived from one specimen sequenced in a study of cytomegalovirus exposure and HLA in healthy donors (TCRdb year 2017). Libraries were constructed by the immunoSEQ multiplex PCR assay. For the multiplex PCR, a mixture combining 60 forward primers for TCR Vbeta segments and 13 reverse primers for TCR Jbeta segments was used. This is the immuneACCESS table as TCRdb keeps it, with only in-frame sequences that have V and J called. A part of the clones is gone; compared with another copy, unresolved V genes explain less than half, and the rest is unexplained. The sample table contains 130,000 to 150,000 clones; only one count was recorded for around 80% of them. Approximately 10% of the sample belongs to the ten largest clones. Input material: PBMCs. The receptors stem from a woman aged 45-60 years in good health and CMV-seropositive.

The chain is built from TRBV27 and TRBJ1-6, with TRBD1 matching 7 bases. The CDR3 runs 16 residues. V dropped 5 bases and J dropped 6; count of bases not matched to a gene: 10. Germline CDR1 MNHEY, CDR2 SMNVEV (reference sequence). As DNA, the CDR3 is TGTGCCAGCAGTCCCCGGACAGGCCGGGGTAATTCACCCCTCCACTTT. As protein: CASSPRTGRGNSPLHF.

The chain couples TRBV9 to TRBJ1-1; 10 bases line up with TRBD1. J lost 6 bases, V lost 3 bases, and 8 bases had no gene match. Germline V gene sequence: CDR1 SGDLS, CDR2 YYNGEE. This CDR3 spans 15 amino acids. CDR3 loop: CASSGKTGGESEAFF. The CDR3 DNA is TGTGCCAGCAGCGGCAAGACAGGGGGCGAGTCTGAAGCTTTCTTT.

The chain links TRBV19 to TRBJ1-4, with TRBD1 matching over 8 bases. Germline V gene sequence: CDR1 LNHDA, CDR2 SQIVND (reference sequence). Losses at the gene ends were 6 bases for V and 8 bases for J; bases not matched to a gene: 8. CDR3 size: 14 residues. The CDR3 region is CASRPQGAPEKLFF. The CDR3 DNA follows: TGTGCCAGTAGGCCGCAGGGGGCGCCGGAAAAACTGTTTTTT.

CDR3 DNA sequence: TGCGCCAGCAGCCAAGACCGGGTCGGGGGGTTCGAAGCTTTCTTT. As protein: CASSQDRVGGFEAFF. The rearrangement links TRBV4-3 to TRBJ1-1, with a tentative D call TRBD1 (5 bases). V was clipped by 0 bases and J by 8 bases, with 16 bases between them. The CDR3 spans 15 residues. Germline V lookup: CDR1 LGHNA, CDR2 YSLEER.

The chain recombines TRBV10-3 with TRBJ1-5; D ambiguous. Germline values: CDR1 ENHRY, CDR2 SYGVKD. Trimming left V 3 bases short and J 4 bases short, with 4 bases between. The CDR3 loop spans 12 amino acids. The CDR3 region is CAISDPNQPQHF. The CDR3 DNA sequence: TGTGCCATCAGTGATCCTAATCAGCCCCAGCATTTT.

This clone came up once. This rearrangement joins TRBV2 to TRBJ2-5, with 14 bases aligning to TRBD2. The last part of the DNA fits TRBJ2-7 better; the J call may be wrong. Per the germline V gene, CDR1 is SNHLY and CDR2 is FYNNEI. The CDR3 contains 15 residues. This chain's CDR3 is CASREGTSGGYEQYF. In DNA form, the CDR3 reads TGTGCCAGCAGGGAGGGGACTAGCGGGGGTTACGAGCAGTACTTC.

This chain links TRBV5-6 with TRBJ2-1, with D perhaps matching TRBD1 (6 bases). The CDR3 runs 12 residues. V was trimmed by 0 bases and J by 8 bases, leaving 6 bases between them. Per germline, CDR1 SGHDT and CDR2 YYEEEE. The CDR3 DNA is TGTGCCAGCAGCTTGGGACAGGATGAGCAGTTCTTC. Translating gives CASSLGQDEQFF.

The CDR3 sequence: CASSYAGKNSPLHF. CDR3 nucleotide sequence: TGTGCCAGCAGTTACGCAGGGAAAAATTCACCCCTCCACTTT. This chain uses TRBV6-6 with TRBJ1-6; D possibly corresponds to TRBD1 (5 bases). Trimming removed 2 bases at V and 7 bases at J, with 9 bases between. The germline V gene encodes CDR1 MNHNY and CDR2 SVGAGI (reference sequence). The CDR3 covers 14 residues.

The gene calls are TRBV6-6 and TRBJ2-3; 7 nucleotides line up with TRBD1. The J segment lost 0 bases and the V segment lost 5 bases, leaving 8 bases of the junction unmatched. The CDR3 has 16 amino acids. The V gene's germline CDR1 is MNHNY and CDR2 SVGAGI (reference sequence). This CDR3 reads CASSHSGTVSTDTQYF. As DNA, the CDR3 is TGTGCCAGCAGTCATTCTGGGACAGTAAGCACAGATACGCAGTATTTT.

This clone has just a few counts. The CDR3 nucleotides are TGTGCCAGTAATTCTCTTCGGTCCCACTATGGCTACACCTTC. The encoded protein is CASNSLRSHYGYTF. This sequence joins TRBV11-2 and TRBJ1-2; D unclear. Germline lookup yields CDR1 SGHAT and CDR2 FQNNGV. V was trimmed by 9 bases and J by 3 bases, leaving 17 bases between them. CDR3 length: 14 amino acids.

The chain links TRBV11-2 to TRBJ2-5; possible D gene TRBD1, 6 bases. This CDR3 region has 13 residues. V was shortened by 5 bases and J by 4 bases, with 11 bases between the two germline ends. CDR1 and CDR2 from the germline V gene are SGHAT and FQNNGV. CDR3 sequence: CASSSGQSETQYF. For the CDR3, the DNA is TGTGCCAGCAGCAGTGGACAGTCAGAGACCCAGTACTTC. Full variable domain (remainder filled in from reference TRBV11-2 and TRBJ2-5): EAGVAQSPRYKIIEKRQSVAFWCNPISGHATLYWYQQILGQGPKLLIQFQNNGVVDDSQLPKDRFSAERLKGVDSTLKIQPAKLEDSAVYLCASSSGQSETQYFGPGTRLLVL.

The chain employs TRBV7-3 and TRBJ2-7, with D possibly matching TRBD2 (5 bases). The V and J ends lost 5 bases and 2 bases respectively, with 13 bases between them. This CDR3 has 14 residues. Germline-derived CDR1 and CDR2 are SGHTA and FQGTGA. CDR3: CASSRGGSTYEQYF. For the CDR3, the DNA is TGTGCCAGCAGCCGGGGTGGCAGCACCTACGAGCAGTACTTC.

The rearrangement links TRBV29-1 to TRBJ2-7, with 10 positions matching TRBD1. CDR3 length: 14 amino acids. The germline V gene has CDR1 SQVTM and CDR2 ANQGSEA. The trim removed 2 bases at V and 3 bases at J, leaving 4 bases unmatched. The CDR3 sequence: CSVEIGQGVYEQYF. The CDR3 DNA sequence: TGCAGCGTTGAAATTGGACAGGGGGTCTACGAGCAGTACTTC.

The chain joins TRBV7-2 to TRBJ1-6, with 9 positions matching TRBD1. The germline V gene encodes CDR1 SGHTA and CDR2 FQGNSA. There are 15 residues in the CDR3. V dropped 1 base and J dropped 6; count of bases not matched to a gene: 1. CDR3 coding DNA: TGTGCCAGCAGCTTAGAACAGGGGGCTAATTCACCCCTCCACTTT. Translating gives CASSLEQGANSPLHF.

This clone was seen only a few times. The V call is TRBV30, the J call TRBJ2-3, with D unresolved. Germline V gives CDR1 GTSNPN, CDR2 SVGIG (reference sequence). This CDR3 is 11 amino acids long. V lost 2 bases to trimming and J lost 5 bases, with 5 bases between them. The CDR3 DNA is TGTGCCTGGAGTTTACAAGATACGCAGTATTTT. Residues: CAWSLQDTQYF.

The chain is built from TRBV5-1 and TRBJ1-1; 10 bases are a match to TRBD1. Losses at the gene ends were 4 bases for V and 11 bases for J; bases not matched to a gene: 5. Germline V gene sequence: CDR1 SGHRS, CDR2 YFSETQ. The CDR3 consists of 12 residues. CDR3 DNA: TGCGCCAGCAGCATGGACAGGGGGGGCGCTTTCTTT. It specifies CASSMDRGGAFF.

This rearrangement joins TRBV6-5 to TRBJ2-7, with a possible D match to TRBD1 (5 bases). The CDR3 is made up of 13 amino acids. Trimming removed 6 bases from V and 2 bases from J, with 11 bases in between. The V gene's germline CDR1 is MNHEY and CDR2 SVGAGI. This chain's CDR3 is CASSQGYTYEQYF. The CDR3 DNA follows: TGTGCCAGCAGCCAGGGTTACACCTACGAGCAGTACTTC.

This chain joins TRBV7-9 and TRBJ2-7, with D maybe TRBD2 (5 bases). The CDR3 has 11 residues. The V and J ends lost 5 bases and 7 bases respectively, with 9 bases between them. Germline CDR1 reads SEHNR; CDR2 reads FQNEAQ (reference sequence). CDR3 sequence reads: CASSGEGEQYF. In DNA, the CDR3 is TGTGCCAGCAGCGGAGAGGGAGAGCAGTACTTC. Together with reference TRBV7-9 and TRBJ2-7, the CDR3 gives the full variable domain: DTGVSQNPRHKITKRGQNVTFRCDPISEHNRLYWYRQTLGQGPEFLTYFQNEAQLEKSRLLSDRFSAERPKGSFSTLEIQRTEQGDSAMYLCASSGEGEQYFGPGTRLTVT.

The rearrangement uses TRBV6-1 and TRBJ1-2; 7 nucleotides match TRBD1. This CDR3 has 13 residues. V shed 10 bases, J shed 4 bases, and the junction held 9 bases outside the gene matches. CDR1 is MNHNS and CDR2 is SASEGT in the germline V gene. CDR3 DNA: TGTGCCACCGGTAGGGGGCTACTCTATGGCTACACCTTC. Its protein is CATGRGLLYGYTF.

V and J are TRBV7-3 and TRBJ1-1, with TRBD1 as a possible D gene (5 bases). The V gene lost 4 bases and the J gene lost 1 base, with 7 bases spanning the gap. The CDR3 spans 13 residues. From germline, CDR1 is SGHTA and CDR2 FQGTGA. The CDR3 is CASSSGQNTEAFF. The CDR3 DNA is TGTGCCAGCAGCTCCGGACAGAACACTGAAGCTTTCTTT.

This chain joins TRBV5-6 and TRBJ1-3; the match to TRBD1 covers 7 bases. The CDR3 is made up of 14 amino acids. The V and J ends lost 3 bases and 3 bases, in that order; junction bases with no gene match: 3. CDR1 is SGHDT and CDR2 is YYEEEE in the germline V gene. The CDR3 DNA sequence: TGTGCCAGCAGCTGGGGACAGTTTGGAAACACCATATATTTT. This translates into CASSWGQFGNTIYF.